The sequence of this T cell receptor beta chain was determined in a study of T cell responses to AZD1222 COVID-19 vaccine. Germline CDR1 is SGDLS and CDR2 is YYNGEE. The CDR3 has 17 residues. V shed 3 bases and J shed 0 bases, with 13 bases lying between them. Findings of the study overall: Baseline serology detected seropositivity in only six AZD1222 recipients.

A word on this clone: The antigen remains unidentified.

Only in-frame clones appear in the TCRdb table, and some are missing; sequencing was by immunoSEQ multiplex PCR. The sample includes about 96,000 clones, around 90% of them seen just once. This sequence joins TRBV9 and TRBJ2-6; D gene unclear. The sequences come from peripheral blood, collected on day 0 of AZD1222 vaccination. The sequence derives from an adult in good health. The CDR3 here is CASSGLKWVSGANVLTF. CDR3 nucleotides: TGTGCCAGCAGCGGGCTCAAGTGGGTCTCTGGGGCCAACGTCCTGACTTTC.